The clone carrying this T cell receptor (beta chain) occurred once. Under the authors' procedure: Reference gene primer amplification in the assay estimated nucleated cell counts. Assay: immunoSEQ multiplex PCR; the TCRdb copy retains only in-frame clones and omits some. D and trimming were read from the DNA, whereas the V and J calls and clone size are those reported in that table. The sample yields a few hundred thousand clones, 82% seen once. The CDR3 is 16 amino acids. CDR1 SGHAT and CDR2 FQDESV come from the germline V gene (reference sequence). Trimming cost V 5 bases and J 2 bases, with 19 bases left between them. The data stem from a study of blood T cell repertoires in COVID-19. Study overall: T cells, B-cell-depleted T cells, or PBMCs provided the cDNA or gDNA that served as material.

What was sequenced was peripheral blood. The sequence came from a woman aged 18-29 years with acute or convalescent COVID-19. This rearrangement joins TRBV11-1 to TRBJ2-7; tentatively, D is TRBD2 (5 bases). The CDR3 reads CASSPPLPAGAYEQYF. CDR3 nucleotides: TGTGCCAGCAGCCCCCCGCTCCCTGCGGGTGCCTACGAGCAGTACTTC.